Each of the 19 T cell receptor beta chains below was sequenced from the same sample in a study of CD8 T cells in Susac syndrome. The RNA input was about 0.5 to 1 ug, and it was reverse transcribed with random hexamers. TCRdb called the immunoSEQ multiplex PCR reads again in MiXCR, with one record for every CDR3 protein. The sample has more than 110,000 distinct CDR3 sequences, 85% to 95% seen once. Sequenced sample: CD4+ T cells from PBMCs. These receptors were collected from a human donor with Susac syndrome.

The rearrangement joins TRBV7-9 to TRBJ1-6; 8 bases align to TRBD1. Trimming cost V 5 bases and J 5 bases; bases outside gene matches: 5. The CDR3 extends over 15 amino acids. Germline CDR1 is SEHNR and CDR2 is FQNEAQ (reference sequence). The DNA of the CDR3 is TGTGCCAGCAGCACTTGGACAGGGAATAATTCACCCCTCCACTTT. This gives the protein CASSTWTGNNSPLHF.

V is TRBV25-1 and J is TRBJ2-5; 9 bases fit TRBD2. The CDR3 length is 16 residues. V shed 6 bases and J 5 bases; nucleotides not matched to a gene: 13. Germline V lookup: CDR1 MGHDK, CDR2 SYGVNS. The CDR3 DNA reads TGTGCCAGCAGCAGAAGTTCCGGGACTAGCTCTGAGACCCAGTACTTC. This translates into CASSRSSGTSSETQYF.

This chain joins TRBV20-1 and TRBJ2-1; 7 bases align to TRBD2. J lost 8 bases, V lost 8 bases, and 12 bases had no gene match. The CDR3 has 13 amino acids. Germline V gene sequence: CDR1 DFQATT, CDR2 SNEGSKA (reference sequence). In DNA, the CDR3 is TGCAGTCCGGACGGGCTAGCGGCGGATGAGCAGTTCTTC. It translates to CSPDGLAADEQFF.

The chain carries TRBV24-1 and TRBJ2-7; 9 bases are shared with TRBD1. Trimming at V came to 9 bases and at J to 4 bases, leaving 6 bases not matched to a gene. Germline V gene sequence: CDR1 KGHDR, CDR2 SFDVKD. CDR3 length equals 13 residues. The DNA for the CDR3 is TGTGCCACCGCGGACAGGGGTCTTTACGAGCAGTACTTC. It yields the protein CATADRGLYEQYF.

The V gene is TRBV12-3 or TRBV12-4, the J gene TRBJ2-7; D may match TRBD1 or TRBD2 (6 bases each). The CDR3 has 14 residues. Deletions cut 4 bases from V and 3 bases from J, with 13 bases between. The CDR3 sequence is CASSYRDSDYEQYF. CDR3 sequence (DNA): TGTGCCAGCAGTTACAGGGACTCCGACTACGAGCAGTACTTC.

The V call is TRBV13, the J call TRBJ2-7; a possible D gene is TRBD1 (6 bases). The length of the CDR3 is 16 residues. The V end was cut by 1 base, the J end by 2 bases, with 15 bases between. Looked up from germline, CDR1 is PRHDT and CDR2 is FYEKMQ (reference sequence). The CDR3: CASSLEALQGPYEQYF. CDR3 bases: TGTGCCAGCAGCTTAGAGGCTTTACAGGGCCCCTACGAGCAGTACTTC. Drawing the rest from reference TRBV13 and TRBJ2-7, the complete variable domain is AAGVIQSPRHLIKEKRETATLKCYPIPRHDTVYWYQQGPGQDPQFLISFYEKMQSDKGSIPDRFSAQQFSDYHSELNMSSLELGDSALYFCASSLEALQGPYEQYFGPGTRLTVT.

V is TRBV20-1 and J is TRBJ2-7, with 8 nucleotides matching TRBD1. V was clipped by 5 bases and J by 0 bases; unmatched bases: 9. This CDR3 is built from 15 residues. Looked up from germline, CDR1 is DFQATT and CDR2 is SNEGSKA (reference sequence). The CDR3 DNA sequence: TGCAGTGCTCACAGGGGGTCCGGCTACTCCTACGAGCAGTACTTC. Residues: CSAHRGSGYSYEQYF.

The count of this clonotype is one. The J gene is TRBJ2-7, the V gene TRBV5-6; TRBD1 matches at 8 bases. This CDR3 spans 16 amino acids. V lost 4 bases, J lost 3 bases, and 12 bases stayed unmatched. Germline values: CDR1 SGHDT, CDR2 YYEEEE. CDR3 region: CASSPLAAGGDYEQYF. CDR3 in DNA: TGTGCCAGCAGCCCACTGGCTGCAGGGGGCGACTACGAGCAGTACTTC.

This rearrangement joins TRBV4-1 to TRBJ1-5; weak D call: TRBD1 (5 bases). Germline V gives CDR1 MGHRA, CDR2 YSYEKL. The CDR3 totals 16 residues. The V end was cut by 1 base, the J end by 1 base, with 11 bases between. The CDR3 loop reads CASSQAAGWSNQPQHF. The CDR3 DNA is TGCGCCAGCAGCCAAGCGGCAGGGTGGAGCAATCAGCCCCAGCATTTT.

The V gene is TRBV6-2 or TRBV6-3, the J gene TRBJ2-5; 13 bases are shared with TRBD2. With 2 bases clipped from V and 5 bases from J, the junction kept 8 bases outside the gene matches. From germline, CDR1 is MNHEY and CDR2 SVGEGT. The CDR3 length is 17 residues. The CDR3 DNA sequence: TGTGCCAGCAGTTACGGTGGGACTAGCGGGGTCCGGGAGACCCAGTACTTC. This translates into CASSYGGTSGVRETQYF.

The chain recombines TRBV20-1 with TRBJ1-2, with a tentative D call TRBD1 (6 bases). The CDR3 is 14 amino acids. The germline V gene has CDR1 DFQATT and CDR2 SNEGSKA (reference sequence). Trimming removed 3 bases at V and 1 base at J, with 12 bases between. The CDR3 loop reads CSARGSGDNYGYTF. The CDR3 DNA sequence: TGCAGTGCTAGGGGATCAGGGGATAACTATGGCTACACCTTC.

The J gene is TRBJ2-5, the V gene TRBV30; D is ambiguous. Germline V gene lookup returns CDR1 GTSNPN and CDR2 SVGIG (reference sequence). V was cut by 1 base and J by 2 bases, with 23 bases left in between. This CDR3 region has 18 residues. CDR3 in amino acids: CAWSAPLRSHLLQETQYF. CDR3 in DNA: TGTGCCTGGAGTGCCCCCCTTCGATCACACCTCCTACAAGAGACCCAGTACTTC. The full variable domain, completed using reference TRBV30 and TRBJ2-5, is SQTIHQWPATLVQPVGSPLSLECTVEGTSNPNLYWYRQAAGRGLQLLFYSVGIGQISSEVPQNLSASRPQDRQFILSSKKLLLSDSGFYLCAWSAPLRSHLLQETQYFGPGTRLLVL.

CDR3 sequence: CASSLDGSAAAGTGELFF. The CDR3 nucleotides are TGCGCCAGCAGCTTGGATGGTTCGGCCGCCGCGGGGACCGGGGAGCTGTTTTTT. The chain carries TRBV5-1 and TRBJ2-2; D is possibly TRBD2 (6 bases). This CDR3 has 18 amino acids. V gave up 0 bases and J gave up 5 bases, with 20 bases separating them. Germline CDR1 reads SGHRS; CDR2 reads YFSETQ.

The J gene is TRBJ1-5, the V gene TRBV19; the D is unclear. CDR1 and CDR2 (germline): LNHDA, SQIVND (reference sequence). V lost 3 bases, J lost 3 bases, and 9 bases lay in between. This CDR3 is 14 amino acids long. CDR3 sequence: CASSIRQPNQPQHF. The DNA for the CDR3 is TGTGCCAGTAGTATTAGGCAGCCCAATCAGCCCCAGCATTTT.

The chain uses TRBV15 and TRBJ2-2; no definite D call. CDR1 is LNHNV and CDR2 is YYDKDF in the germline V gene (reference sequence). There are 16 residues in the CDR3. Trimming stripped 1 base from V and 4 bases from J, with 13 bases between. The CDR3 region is CATSRGTEDVTGELFF. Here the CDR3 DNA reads TGTGCCACCAGCAGAGGTACTGAAGACGTCACCGGGGAGCTGTTTTTT.

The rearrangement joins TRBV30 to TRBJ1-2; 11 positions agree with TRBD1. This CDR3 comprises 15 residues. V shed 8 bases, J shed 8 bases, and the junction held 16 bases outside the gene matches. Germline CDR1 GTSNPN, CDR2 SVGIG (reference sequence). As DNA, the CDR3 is TGTGCCCGTAAGCCCAAAGGACAGGGGGCTGGAGGCTACACCTTC. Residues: CARKPKGQGAGGYTF. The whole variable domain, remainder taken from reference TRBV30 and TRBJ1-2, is SQTIHQWPATLVQPVGSPLSLECTVEGTSNPNLYWYRQAAGRGLQLLFYSVGIGQISSEVPQNLSASRPQDRQFILSSKKLLLSDSGFYLCARKPKGQGAGGYTFGSGTRLTVV.

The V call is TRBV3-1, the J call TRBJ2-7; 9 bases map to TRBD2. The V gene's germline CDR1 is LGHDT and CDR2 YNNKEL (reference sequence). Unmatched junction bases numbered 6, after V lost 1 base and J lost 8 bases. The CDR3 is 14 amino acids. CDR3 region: CASSQGLAGEQQYF. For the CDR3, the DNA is TGTGCCAGCAGCCAAGGATTAGCGGGAGAGCAGCAGTACTTC.

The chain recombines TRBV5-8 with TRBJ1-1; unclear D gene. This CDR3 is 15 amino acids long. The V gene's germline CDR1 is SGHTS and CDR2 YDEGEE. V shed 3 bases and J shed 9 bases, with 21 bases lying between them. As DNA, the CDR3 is TGTGCCAGCAGCTCCACCGGACGTGGGAACTATAAAGCTTTCTTT. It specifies CASSSTGRGNYKAFF.

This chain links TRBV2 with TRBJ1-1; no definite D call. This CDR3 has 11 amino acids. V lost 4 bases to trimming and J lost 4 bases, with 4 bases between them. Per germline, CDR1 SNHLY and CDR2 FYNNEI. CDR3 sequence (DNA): TGTGCCAGCAGTGGGGGCACTGAAGCTTTCTTT. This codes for CASSGGTEAFF.